The rows below give T cell receptor beta chains drawn from one sample of a study of T cells in Graves' hyperthyroidism and ophthalmopathy. Via MiXCR, TCRdb re-called the multiplex PCR reads, giving one row per CDR3 protein. The sample has approximately 330,000 distinct CDR3 sequences; approximately 15% are singletons. Sequenced: blood. Receptor source: a woman between 35 and 50 years old with Graves' ophthalmopathy. CDR3s include the opening cysteine and the closing phenylalanine or tryptophan. A D gene is named only where the DNA matches it firmly. The size entry is marked missing in some rows and otherwise reads once, few, many or a size class.

clone size	V gene	CDR3 length	D gene	J gene	CDR3 DNA	CDR3 protein
few	TRBV3-1	13	NA	TRBJ1-2	TGTGCCAGCAGCCAACAACGGGGGCGAGGCTACACCTTC	CASSQQRGRGYTF
few	TRBV24-1	15	NA	TRBJ2-2	TGTGCCACCAGTGCCGGAGGGGGATTCTCCGGGGAGCTGTTTTTT	CATSAGGGFSGELFF
many	TRBV12-3/TRBV12-4	17	TRBD1	TRBJ2-1	TGTGCCAGCAGTCCCCGGACAGGGGGCAGCAGGTACAATGAGCAGTTCTTC	CASSPRTGGSRYNEQFF
many	TRBV2	12	NA	TRBJ1-4	TGTGCCAGCAGTGATTCGGGTGAAAAACTGTTTTTT	CASSDSGEKLFF
many	TRBV28	14	NA	TRBJ2-7	TGTGCCAGCAGTCCCGGTGGGGAGTCCTACGAGCAGTACTTC	CASSPGGESYEQYF
many	TRBV29-1	13	NA	TRBJ2-3	TGCAGCGTCTCCGGGTCCTTCACAGATACGCAGTATTTT	CSVSGSFTDTQYF
NA	TRBV7-2	14	NA	TRBJ1-1	TGTGCCAGCAGCGACCGACTGACCGGACATAAAGCTTTCTTT	CASSDRLTGHKAFF
many	TRBV12-3/TRBV12-4	16	NA	TRBJ1-5	TGTGCCAGCAGTTTAGACCTCGGAGGGGGGAATCAGCCCCAGCATTTT	CASSLDLGGGNQPQHF
NA	TRBV27	18	TRBD2	TRBJ2-7	TGTGCCAGCGGAAATCCGGGACTAGCGGCCAATTTGGGATACGAGCAGTACTTC	CASGNPGLAANLGYEQYF
few	TRBV7-9	18	NA	TRBJ1-2	TGTGCCAGCAGCTCCCCGGGAGGTTCGACAGGCGGGGAAGGGAGCTACACCTTC	CASSSPGGSTGGEGSYTF
NA	TRBV6-6	15	TRBD1	TRBJ1-1	TGTGCCAGCAGTTACGGGACAGGGGTCTTAACTGAAGCTTTCTTT	CASSYGTGVLTEAFF
many	TRBV7-2	13	NA	TRBJ2-7	TGTGCCAGCAGCCCATCGGGGGTTCCCGAGCAGTACTTC	CASSPSGVPEQYF
many	TRBV6-5	14	NA	TRBJ1-5	TGTGCCAGCAGTTACTCCCAGGACAATCAGCCCCAGCATTTT	CASSYSQDNQPQHF
few	TRBV9	17	TRBD2	TRBJ2-1	TGTGCCAGCAGCGTAGCTCGGGTAGCGGGCTCCTACAATGAGCAGTTCTTC	CASSVARVAGSYNEQFF
many	TRBV9	15	TRBD1	TRBJ2-7	TGTGCCAGCAGCCCTCGACAGGGGTTATCGTCCGAGCAGTACTTC	CASSPRQGLSSEQYF
NA	TRBV3-1	16	NA	TRBJ1-1	TGTGCCAGCAGCCAAGGGTTTAGTGCGGCGAACACTGAAGCTTTCTTT	CASSQGFSAANTEAFF
few	TRBV29-1	17	NA	TRBJ2-1	TGCAGCGTTATACCGGTGGAGCTACGAGGTCGGATCAATGAGCAGTTCTTC	CSVIPVELRGRINEQFF
few	TRBV24-1	15	NA	TRBJ2-2	TGTGCCACCAGTGTGAGGGGGGCAAGCACCGGGGAGCTGTTTTTT	CATSVRGASTGELFF
many	TRBV12-3/TRBV12-4	14	NA	TRBJ1-1	TGTGCCAGCAGTTTTTATCCGGAGAACACTGAAGCTTTCTTT	CASSFYPENTEAFF
NA	TRBV20-1	15	NA	TRBJ2-2	TGCAGTGCTGGAAACCCACGTATGGCCACCGGGGAGCTGTTTTTT	CSAGNPRMATGELFF
few	TRBV27	14	NA	TRBJ1-2	TGTGCCAGCAGGGCAAGTGGCGGGAGCTATGGCTACACCTTC	CASRASGGSYGYTF
NA	TRBV2	15	NA	TRBJ1-5	TGTGCCAGCGCGGGACAAATATTCAGCAATCAGCCCCAGCATTTT	CASAGQIFSNQPQHF
many	TRBV2	14	NA	TRBJ1-2	TGTGCCAGCAGTGAACGTCAGATTAACTATGGCTACACCTTC	CASSERQINYGYTF
many	TRBV20-1	10	NA	TRBJ1-2	TGCAGTGCTCGCTATGGTGGCTACACCTTC	CSARYGGYTF
NA	TRBV18	16	TRBD2	TRBJ2-1	TGTGCCAGCTCCCCGCCGGGGGGCGGGGGGTTCAATGAGCAGTTCTTC	CASSPPGGGGFNEQFF
few	TRBV2	12	NA	TRBJ2-1	TGTGCCAGCTCACAGGGTGGCCTTGAGCAGTTCTTC	CASSQGGLEQFF
many	TRBV2	14	NA	TRBJ2-4	TGTGCCAGCAGTGATAGGTTCCCTGGGGACATTCAGTACTTC	CASSDRFPGDIQYF
few	TRBV4-2	15	TRBD2	TRBJ2-5	TGTGCCAGCAGCCAAGATGGGGCGGGGGAGGAGACCCAGTACTTC	CASSQDGAGEETQYF
NA	TRBV4-2	16	TRBD2	TRBJ2-7	TGTGCCAGCAGCCCCCTACTAGCGAGCCGACGGGGCGAGCAGTACTTC	CASSPLLASRRGEQYF
NA	TRBV11-2	12	NA	TRBJ1-2	TGTGCCAGCAGACAAACAGTGTATGGCTACACCTTC	CASRQTVYGYTF
many	TRBV12-3/TRBV12-4	15	TRBD2	TRBJ2-1	TGTGCCAGCAGTTATTTTAGCGGGGGGGGGAATGAGCAGTTCTTC	CASSYFSGGGNEQFF
once	TRBV5-4	15	TRBD2	TRBJ2-3	TGTGCCAGCAGCTTGGTTAGCGGGGGGCCCCATACGCAGTATTTT	CASSLVSGGPHTQYF
many	TRBV28	15	NA	TRBJ1-5	TGTGCCAGCAGTTTTGGTCGTGGGGGGCGAGGGCCCCAGCATTTT	CASSFGRGGRGPQHF
few	TRBV12-3/TRBV12-4	17	NA	TRBJ2-2	TGTGCCAGCAGTATACCAAAGGGGACAAGGGCGACCGGGGAGCTGTTTTTT	CASSIPKGTRATGELFF
NA	TRBV20-1	14	NA	TRBJ1-1	TGCAGTGCTACGAGAGGGGTGGGGGGCACTGAAGCTTTCTTT	CSATRGVGGTEAFF
few	TRBV7-8	15	NA	TRBJ2-1	TGTGCCAGCAGCTTAGGGGCTAGCCCCTACAATGAGCAGTTCTTC	CASSLGASPYNEQFF
NA	TRBV9	15	NA	TRBJ2-2	TGTGCCAGCAGCGTGGGGAACCTGAACACCGGGGAGCTGTTTTTT	CASSVGNLNTGELFF
NA	TRBV3-1	15	NA	TRBJ1-4	TGTGCCAGCAGCCAAGACGTACGGGCTAATGAAAAACTGTTTTTT	CASSQDVRANEKLFF
many	TRBV12-5	14	TRBD1	TRBJ2-3	TGTGCTAGTGGCCGGACAGGACGCACAGATACGCAGTATTTT	CASGRTGRTDTQYF
NA	TRBV6-2/TRBV6-3	13	NA	TRBJ1-1	TGTGCCAGCAGTAAGGGAGGGGGCACTGAAGCTTTCTTT	CASSKGGGTEAFF
many	TRBV2	14	TRBD1	TRBJ1-5	TGTGCCAGCAGCAGAGGACAGGCCTATCAGCCCCAGCATTTT	CASSRGQAYQPQHF
many	TRBV2	16	TRBD1	TRBJ2-2	TGTGCCAGCAGTGAACAAACAGGGGGCCTCGCCGGGGAGCTGTTTTTT	CASSEQTGGLAGELFF
many	TRBV2	15	NA	TRBJ2-3	TGTGCCAGCAGTGAAGGCGGCTCGAGCACAGATACGCAGTATTTT	CASSEGGSSTDTQYF
many	TRBV7-2	15	NA	TRBJ2-7	TGTGCCAGCAGCTTAGGGGGTGGGGATTCCTACGAGCAGTACTTC	CASSLGGGDSYEQYF
many	TRBV20-1	15	TRBD2	TRBJ2-3	TGCAGTGCGCGCATTCTAGCGGGAGTCTCAGATACGCAGTATTTT	CSARILAGVSDTQYF
once	TRBV5-1	19	TRBD2	TRBJ2-3	TGCGCCAGCAGCTCCGGACTAGCGGGGGGGAGAGCGGGCACAGATACGCAGTATTTT	CASSSGLAGGRAGTDTQYF
many	TRBV12-5	14	NA	TRBJ2-7	TGTGCTAGTGCCTTTGCGGACCTGGCAGACGAGCAGTACTTC	CASAFADLADEQYF
NA	TRBV20-1	15	TRBD1	TRBJ2-3	TGCAGTGCTAGACCGACAGGGAAGAGCACAGATACGCAGTATTTT	CSARPTGKSTDTQYF
many	TRBV14	21	TRBD2	TRBJ2-1	TGTGCCAGCAGCCAAGATGGTGCTAGCGGGAGGCCCTTAAAGGGGTACAATGAGCAGTTCTTC	CASSQDGASGRPLKGYNEQFF
NA	TRBV7-2	16	NA	TRBJ2-3	TGTGCCAGCAGCTTAAGGGTAGGGGGGGGCACAGATACGCAGTATTTT	CASSLRVGGGTDTQYF
many	TRBV28	13	NA	TRBJ2-2	TGTGCCAGCAGACGAGCTAACACCGGGGAGCTGTTTTTT	CASRRANTGELFF
NA	TRBV18	15	NA	TRBJ2-1	TGTGCCAGCTCACCACCGTCGACCACCTACAATGAGCAGTTCTTC	CASSPPSTTYNEQFF
NA	TRBV6-1	14	NA	TRBJ1-1	TGTGCCAGCAGTGAAGTTATGGGAGGCACTGAAGCTTTCTTT	CASSEVMGGTEAFF
many	TRBV12-3/TRBV12-4	13	NA	TRBJ1-5	TGTGCCAGCAGTTTAGGGAGGGCCCAGCCCCAGCATTTT	CASSLGRAQPQHF
NA	TRBV18	13	NA	TRBJ2-5	TGTGCCAGCTCACCAGCCCCCCAAGAGACCCAGTACTTC	CASSPAPQETQYF
many	TRBV12-3/TRBV12-4	13	TRBD1	TRBJ1-5	TGTGCCAGCAGTTTGACAGGGGTTGGGCCCCAGCATTTT	CASSLTGVGPQHF
many	TRBV6-5	14	NA	TRBJ2-7	TGTGCCAGCAGTTACTTACAGGATCCGGGACGGCAGTACTTC	CASSYLQDPGRQYF
few	TRBV20-1	14	NA	TRBJ1-5	TGCAGTGCTATTCGAGGGAGGGCCAATCAGCCCCAGCATTTT	CSAIRGRANQPQHF
many	TRBV6-1	15	NA	TRBJ1-6	TGTGCCAGCAAAGAGTGGGGGTTAAAAGGTTCACCCCTCCACTTT	CASKEWGLKGSPLHF